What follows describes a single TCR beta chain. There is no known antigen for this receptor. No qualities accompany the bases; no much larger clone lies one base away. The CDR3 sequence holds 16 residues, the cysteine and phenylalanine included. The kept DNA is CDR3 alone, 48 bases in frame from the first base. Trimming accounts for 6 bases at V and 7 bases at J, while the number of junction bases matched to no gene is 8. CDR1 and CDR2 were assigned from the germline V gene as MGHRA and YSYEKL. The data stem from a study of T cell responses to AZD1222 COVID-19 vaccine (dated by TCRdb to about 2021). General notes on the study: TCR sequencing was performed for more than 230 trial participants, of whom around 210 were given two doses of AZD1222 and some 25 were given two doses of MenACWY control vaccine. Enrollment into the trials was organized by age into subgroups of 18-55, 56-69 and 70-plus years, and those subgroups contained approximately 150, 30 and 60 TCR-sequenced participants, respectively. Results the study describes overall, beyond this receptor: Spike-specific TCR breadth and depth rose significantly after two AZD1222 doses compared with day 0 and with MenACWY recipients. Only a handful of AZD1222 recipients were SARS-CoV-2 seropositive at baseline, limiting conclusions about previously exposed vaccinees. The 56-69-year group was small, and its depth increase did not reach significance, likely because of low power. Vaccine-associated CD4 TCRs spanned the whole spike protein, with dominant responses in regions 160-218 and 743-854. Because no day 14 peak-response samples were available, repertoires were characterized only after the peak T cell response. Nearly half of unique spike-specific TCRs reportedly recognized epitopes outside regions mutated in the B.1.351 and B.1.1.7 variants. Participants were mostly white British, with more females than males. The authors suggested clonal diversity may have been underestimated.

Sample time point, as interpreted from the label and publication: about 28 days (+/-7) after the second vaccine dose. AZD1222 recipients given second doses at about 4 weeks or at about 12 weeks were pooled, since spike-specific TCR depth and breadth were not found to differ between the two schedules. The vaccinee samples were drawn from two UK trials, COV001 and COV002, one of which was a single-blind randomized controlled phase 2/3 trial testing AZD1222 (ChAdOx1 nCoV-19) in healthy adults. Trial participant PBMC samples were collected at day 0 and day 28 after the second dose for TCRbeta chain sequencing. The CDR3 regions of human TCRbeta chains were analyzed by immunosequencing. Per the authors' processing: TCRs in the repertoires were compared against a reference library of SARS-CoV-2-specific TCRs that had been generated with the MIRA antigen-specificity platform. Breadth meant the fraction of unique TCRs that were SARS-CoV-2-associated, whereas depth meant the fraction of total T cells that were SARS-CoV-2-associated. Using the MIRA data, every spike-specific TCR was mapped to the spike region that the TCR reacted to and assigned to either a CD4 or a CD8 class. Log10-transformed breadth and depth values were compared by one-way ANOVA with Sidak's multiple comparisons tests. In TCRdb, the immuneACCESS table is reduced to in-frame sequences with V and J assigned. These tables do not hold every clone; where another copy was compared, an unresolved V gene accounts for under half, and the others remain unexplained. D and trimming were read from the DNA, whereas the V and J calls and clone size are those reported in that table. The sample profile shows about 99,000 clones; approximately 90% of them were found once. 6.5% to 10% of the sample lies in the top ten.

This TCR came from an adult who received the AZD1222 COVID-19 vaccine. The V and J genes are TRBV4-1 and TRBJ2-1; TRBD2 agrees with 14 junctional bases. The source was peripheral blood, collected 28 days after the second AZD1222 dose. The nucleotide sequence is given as TGCGCCAGCAGACAGAGGACTAGCGGGAGGAAGAATGAGCAGTTCTTC. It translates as CASRQRTSGRKNEQFF.